This T cell receptor beta chain emerged from a study of T cells after yellow fever vaccination. Many counts were recorded for this clonotype. Antigen: not known. The study, taken as a whole, reports: Re-detected after boosting: most primary clones, around 96% of CD4 and about 90% of CD8.

MiXCR, applied by TCRdb to the 5' RACE reads, yields one record per CDR3 protein. The sample lists approximately 260,000 distinct CDR3 sequences, 13% seen once, with about 0.54% in the top ten. The V gene's germline CDR1 is SGHRS and CDR2 YFSETQ. The CDR3 contains 15 residues. V shed 0 bases and J 3 bases; nucleotides not matched to a gene: 4. The source of this sequence is a man younger than 40 who received the YFV17D yellow fever vaccine. The genes are TRBV5-1 and TRBJ2-7; 9 positions agree with TRBD1. The material was CD4+ T cells sorted from PBMCs, obtained 45 days after the yellow fever booster vaccination. The DNA of the CDR3 is TGCGCCAGCAGCTTGGCGGGGACAGGGCGCTACGAGCAGTACTTC. It encodes CASSLAGTGRYEQYF.